This TCR beta chain was identified during a study of PD-1 blockade in classical Hodgkin lymphoma. This CDR3 spans 14 amino acids. J was trimmed by 5 bases and V by 3 bases; bases with no gene match: 7. Germline CDR1 LGHNA, CDR2 YSLEER. Sequencing used immunoSEQ multiplex PCR; TCRdb keeps in-frame clones, though not all of them. The sample has around 2,700 clones, approximately 73% seen once; the top ten hold 15% to 20%. The study, taken as a whole, reports: Lower baseline TCR diversity was reported for newly diagnosed patients than for healthy donors. The CD4+ diversity rise by C4D1 was clearest in complete responders.

No patient escaped relapse after autologous stem cell transplantation, and brentuximab vedotin exposure varied. CD8+ T cell isolation from thawed PBMCs was performed by magnetic negative selection. Worth noting for this clone: What it recognizes is unknown.

The clonotype originates from a human donor with classical Hodgkin lymphoma. Sequenced here: CD8+ T cells from blood, sampled at baseline. The chain couples TRBV4-3 to TRBJ2-7, with TRBD1 identical over 7 bases. The CDR3 DNA sequence: TGCGCCAGCAGCCACCGACAGGGTCGGCACGAGCAGTACTTC. Its translation is CASSHRQGRHEQYF.